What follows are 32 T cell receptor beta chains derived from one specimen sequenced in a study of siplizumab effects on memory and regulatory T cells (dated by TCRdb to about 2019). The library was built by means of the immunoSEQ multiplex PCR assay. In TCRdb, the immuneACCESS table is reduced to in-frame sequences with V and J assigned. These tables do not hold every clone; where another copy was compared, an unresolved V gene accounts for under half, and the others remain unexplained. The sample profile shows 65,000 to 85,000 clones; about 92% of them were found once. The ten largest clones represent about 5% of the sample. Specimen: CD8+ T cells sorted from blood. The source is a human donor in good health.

The CDR3 sequence is CASSSSESQDVTYNEQFF. CDR3 DNA: TGCGCCAGCAGCTCCTCAGAGTCTCAGGACGTCACCTACAATGAGCAGTTCTTC. The chain joins TRBV5-1 to TRBJ2-1; D is uncertain. The V end lost 3 bases, the J end lost 2 bases, and 21 bases lay between the germline ends. Germline V CDR1 and CDR2: SGHRS, YFSETQ. This CDR3 is built from 18 residues.

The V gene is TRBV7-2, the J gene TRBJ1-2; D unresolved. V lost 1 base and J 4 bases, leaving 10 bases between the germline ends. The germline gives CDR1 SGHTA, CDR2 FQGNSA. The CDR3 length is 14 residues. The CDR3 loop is CASSLEGHGYGYTF. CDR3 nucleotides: TGTGCCAGCAGCTTAGAAGGTCACGGCTATGGCTACACCTTC.

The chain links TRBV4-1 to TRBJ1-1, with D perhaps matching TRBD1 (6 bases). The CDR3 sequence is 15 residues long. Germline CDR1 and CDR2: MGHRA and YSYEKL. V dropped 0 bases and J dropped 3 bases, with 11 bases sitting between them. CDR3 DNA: TGCGCCAGCAGCCAAGAGGACACAGGGCACACTGAAGCTTTCTTT. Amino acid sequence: CASSQEDTGHTEAFF.

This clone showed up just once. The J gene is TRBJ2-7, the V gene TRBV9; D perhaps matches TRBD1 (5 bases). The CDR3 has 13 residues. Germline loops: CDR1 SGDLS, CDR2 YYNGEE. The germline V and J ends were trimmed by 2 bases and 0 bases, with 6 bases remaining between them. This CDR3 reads CASSVGHSYEQYF. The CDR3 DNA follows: TGTGCCAGCAGCGTCGGACACTCCTACGAGCAGTACTTC.

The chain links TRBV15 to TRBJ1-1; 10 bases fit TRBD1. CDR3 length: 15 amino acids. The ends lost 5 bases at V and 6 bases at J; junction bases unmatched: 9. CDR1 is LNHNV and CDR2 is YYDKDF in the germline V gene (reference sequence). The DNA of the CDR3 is TGTGCCACCAGCGGGGGACAGGGGCCGGGGGCTGAAGCTTTCTTT. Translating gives CATSGGQGPGAEAFF.

The CDR3 bases are TGTGCCAGCAAAGGGGCGGAAGGCTACACCTTC. Its translation: CASKGAEGYTF. J is TRBJ1-2 and V is TRBV27, with D perhaps matching TRBD1 (5 bases). Looked up from germline, CDR1 is MNHEY and CDR2 is SMNVEV (reference sequence). The CDR3 contains 11 residues. The V end lost 7 bases, the J end lost 8 bases, and 11 bases lay between the germline ends.

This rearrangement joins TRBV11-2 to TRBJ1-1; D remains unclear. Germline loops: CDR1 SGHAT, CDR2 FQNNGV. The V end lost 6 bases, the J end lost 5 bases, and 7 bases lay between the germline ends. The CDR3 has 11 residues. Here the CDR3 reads CASRLGTEAFF. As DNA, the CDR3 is TGTGCCAGCAGGCTAGGTACTGAAGCTTTCTTT.

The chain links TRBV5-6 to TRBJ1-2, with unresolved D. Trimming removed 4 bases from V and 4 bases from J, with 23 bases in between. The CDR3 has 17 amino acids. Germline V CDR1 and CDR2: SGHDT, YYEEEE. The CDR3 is CASSLGSLPPSGYGYTF. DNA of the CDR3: TGTGCCAGCAGCCTTGGTTCTCTCCCCCCTTCAGGCTATGGCTACACCTTC.

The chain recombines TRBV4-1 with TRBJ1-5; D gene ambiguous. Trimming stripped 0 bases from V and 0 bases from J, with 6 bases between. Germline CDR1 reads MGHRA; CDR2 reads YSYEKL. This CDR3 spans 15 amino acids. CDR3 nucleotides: TGCGCCAGCAGCCAAGACACGAATAGCAATCAGCCCCAGCATTTT. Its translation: CASSQDTNSNQPQHF.

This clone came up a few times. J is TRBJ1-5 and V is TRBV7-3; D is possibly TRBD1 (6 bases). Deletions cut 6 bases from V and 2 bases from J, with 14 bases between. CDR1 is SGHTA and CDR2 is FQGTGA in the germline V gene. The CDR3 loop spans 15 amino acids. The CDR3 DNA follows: TGTGCCAGCAGATACACAGGGTTACGCAATCAGCCCCAGCATTTT. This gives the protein CASRYTGLRNQPQHF.

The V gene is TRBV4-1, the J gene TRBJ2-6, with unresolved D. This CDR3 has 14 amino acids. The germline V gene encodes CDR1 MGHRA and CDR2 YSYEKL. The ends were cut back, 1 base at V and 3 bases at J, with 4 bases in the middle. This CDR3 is CASSQVYGANVLTF. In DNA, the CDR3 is TGCGCCAGCAGCCAAGTTTATGGGGCCAACGTCCTGACTTTC.

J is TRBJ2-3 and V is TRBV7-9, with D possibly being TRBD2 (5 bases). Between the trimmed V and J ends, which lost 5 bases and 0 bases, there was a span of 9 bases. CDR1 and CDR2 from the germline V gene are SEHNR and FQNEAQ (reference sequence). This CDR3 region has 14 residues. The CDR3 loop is CASSPGISTDTQYF. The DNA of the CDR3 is TGTGCCAGCAGCCCCGGGATCAGCACAGATACGCAGTATTTT.

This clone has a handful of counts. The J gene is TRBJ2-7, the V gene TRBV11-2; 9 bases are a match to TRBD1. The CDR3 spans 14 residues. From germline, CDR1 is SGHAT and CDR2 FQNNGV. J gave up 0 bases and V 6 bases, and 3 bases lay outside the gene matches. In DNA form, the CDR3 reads TGTGCCAGCAGGCGGACAGGGGACTCCTACGAGCAGTACTTC. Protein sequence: CASRRTGDSYEQYF.

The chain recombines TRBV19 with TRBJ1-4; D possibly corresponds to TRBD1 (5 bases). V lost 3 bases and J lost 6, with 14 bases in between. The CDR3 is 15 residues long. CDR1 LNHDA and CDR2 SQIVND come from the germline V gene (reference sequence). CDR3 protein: CASSMRGGIDEKLFF. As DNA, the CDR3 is TGTGCCAGTAGTATGAGGGGAGGCATTGATGAAAAACTGTTTTTT.

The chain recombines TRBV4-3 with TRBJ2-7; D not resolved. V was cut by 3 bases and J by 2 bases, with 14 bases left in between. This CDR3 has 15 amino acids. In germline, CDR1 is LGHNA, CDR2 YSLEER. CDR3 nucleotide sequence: TGCGCCAGCAGCCACGGACCGGGCGGACCCTACGAGCAGTACTTC. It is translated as CASSHGPGGPYEQYF.

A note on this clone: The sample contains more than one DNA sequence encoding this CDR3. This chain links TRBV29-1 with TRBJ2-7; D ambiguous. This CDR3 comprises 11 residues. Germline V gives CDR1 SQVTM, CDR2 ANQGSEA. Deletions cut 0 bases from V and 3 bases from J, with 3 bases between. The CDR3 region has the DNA TGCAGCGTTGAAGAGAGCTACGAGCAGTACTTC. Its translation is CSVEESYEQYF.

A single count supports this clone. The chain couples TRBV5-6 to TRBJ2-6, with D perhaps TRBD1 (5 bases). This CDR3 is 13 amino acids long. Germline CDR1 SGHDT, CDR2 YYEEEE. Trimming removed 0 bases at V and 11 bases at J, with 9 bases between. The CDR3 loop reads CASSLGQPYVLTF. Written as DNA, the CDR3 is TGTGCCAGCAGCTTGGGACAGCCATACGTCCTGACTTTC.

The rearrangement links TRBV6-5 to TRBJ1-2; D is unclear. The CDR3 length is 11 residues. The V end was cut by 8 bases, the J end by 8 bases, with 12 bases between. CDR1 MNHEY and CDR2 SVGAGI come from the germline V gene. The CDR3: CASWEGRGYTF. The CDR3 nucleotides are TGTGCCAGCTGGGAAGGCCGGGGCTACACCTTC.

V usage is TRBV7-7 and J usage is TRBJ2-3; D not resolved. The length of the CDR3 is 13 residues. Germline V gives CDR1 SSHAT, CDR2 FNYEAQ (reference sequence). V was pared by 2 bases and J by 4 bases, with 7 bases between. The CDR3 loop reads CASSLKVADTQYF. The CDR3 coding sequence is TGTGCCAGCAGCTTAAAGGTCGCAGATACGCAGTATTTT.

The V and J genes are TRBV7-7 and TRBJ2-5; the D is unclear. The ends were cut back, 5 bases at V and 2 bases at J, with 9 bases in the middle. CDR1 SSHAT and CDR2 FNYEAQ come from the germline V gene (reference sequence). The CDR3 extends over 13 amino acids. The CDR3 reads CASSPRLQETQYF. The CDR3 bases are TGTGCCAGCAGCCCGAGGCTTCAAGAGACCCAGTACTTC.

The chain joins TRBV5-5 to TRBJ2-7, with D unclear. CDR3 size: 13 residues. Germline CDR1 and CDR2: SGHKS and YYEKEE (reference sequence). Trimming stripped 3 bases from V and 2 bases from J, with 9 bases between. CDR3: CASSWLITYEQYF. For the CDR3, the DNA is TGTGCCAGCAGCTGGCTGATCACCTACGAGCAGTACTTC.

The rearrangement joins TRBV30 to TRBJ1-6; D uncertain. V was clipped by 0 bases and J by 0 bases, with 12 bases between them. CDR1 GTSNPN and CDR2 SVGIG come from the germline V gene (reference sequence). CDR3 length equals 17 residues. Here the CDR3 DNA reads TGTGCCTGGAGTGTAGAATTTGGGAGCTCCTATAATTCACCCCTCCACTTT. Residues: CAWSVEFGSSYNSPLHF.

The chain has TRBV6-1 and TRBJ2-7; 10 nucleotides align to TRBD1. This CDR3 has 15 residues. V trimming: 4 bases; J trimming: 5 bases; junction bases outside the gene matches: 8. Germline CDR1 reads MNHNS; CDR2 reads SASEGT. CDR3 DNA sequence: TGTGCCAGCAGTGGGTACGGGACAGGGGAGAACGAGCAGTACTTC. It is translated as CASSGYGTGENEQYF.

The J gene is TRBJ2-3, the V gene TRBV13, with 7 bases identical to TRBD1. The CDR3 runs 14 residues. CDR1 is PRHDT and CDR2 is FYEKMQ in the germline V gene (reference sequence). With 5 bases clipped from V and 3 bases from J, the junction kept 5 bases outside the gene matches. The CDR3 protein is CASSPQGPTDTQYF. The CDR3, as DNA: TGTGCCAGCAGCCCACAGGGGCCGACAGATACGCAGTATTTT. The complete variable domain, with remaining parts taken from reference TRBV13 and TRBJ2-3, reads AAGVIQSPRHLIKEKRETATLKCYPIPRHDTVYWYQQGPGQDPQFLISFYEKMQSDKGSIPDRFSAQQFSDYHSELNMSSLELGDSALYFCASSPQGPTDTQYFGPGTRLTVL.

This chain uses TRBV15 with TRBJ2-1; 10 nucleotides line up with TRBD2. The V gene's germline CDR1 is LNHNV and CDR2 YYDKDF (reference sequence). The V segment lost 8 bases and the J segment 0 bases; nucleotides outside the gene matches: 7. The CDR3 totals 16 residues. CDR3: CATFLAGGRSYNEQFF. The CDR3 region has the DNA TGTGCCACCTTCTTAGCGGGGGGTCGCTCCTACAATGAGCAGTTCTTC.

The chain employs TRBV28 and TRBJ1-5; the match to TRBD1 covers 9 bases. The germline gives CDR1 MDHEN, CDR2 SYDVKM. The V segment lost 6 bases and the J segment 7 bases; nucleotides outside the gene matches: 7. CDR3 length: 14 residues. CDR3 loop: CASSRTGVDQPQHF. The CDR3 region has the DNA TGTGCCAGCAGCAGGACAGGGGTGGACCAGCCCCAGCATTTT. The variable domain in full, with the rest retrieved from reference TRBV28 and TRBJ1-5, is DVKVTQSSRYLVKRTGEKVFLECVQDMDHENMFWYRQDPGLGLRLIYFSYDVKMKEKGDIPEGYSVSREKKERFSLILESASTNQTSMYLCASSRTGVDQPQHFGDGTRLSIL.

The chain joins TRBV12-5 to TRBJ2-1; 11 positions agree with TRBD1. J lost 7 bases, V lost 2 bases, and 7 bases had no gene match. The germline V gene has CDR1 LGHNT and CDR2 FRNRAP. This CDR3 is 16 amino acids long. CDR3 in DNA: TGTGCTAGTGGTTTGCCCGGGGACAGGGGGGCAAATGAGCAGTTCTTC. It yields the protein CASGLPGDRGANEQFF.

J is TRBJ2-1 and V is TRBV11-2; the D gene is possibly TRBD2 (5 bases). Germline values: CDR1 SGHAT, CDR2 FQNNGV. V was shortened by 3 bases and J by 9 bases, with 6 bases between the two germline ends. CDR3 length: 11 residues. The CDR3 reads CASSLAGEQFF. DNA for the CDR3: TGTGCCAGCAGCTTGGCGGGTGAGCAGTTCTTC.

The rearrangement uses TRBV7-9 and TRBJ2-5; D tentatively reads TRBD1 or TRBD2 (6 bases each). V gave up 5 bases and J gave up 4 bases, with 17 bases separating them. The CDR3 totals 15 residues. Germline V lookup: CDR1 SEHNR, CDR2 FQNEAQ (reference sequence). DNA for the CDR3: TGTGCCAGCAGCCTCCCGACTGGGGGGCCAGAGACCCAGTACTTC. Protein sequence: CASSLPTGGPETQYF.

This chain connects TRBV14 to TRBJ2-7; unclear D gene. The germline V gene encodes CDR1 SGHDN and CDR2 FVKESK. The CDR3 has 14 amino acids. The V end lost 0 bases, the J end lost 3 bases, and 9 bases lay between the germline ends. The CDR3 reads CASSQEYNGYEQYF. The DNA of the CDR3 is TGTGCCAGCAGCCAAGAGTACAACGGCTACGAGCAGTACTTC.

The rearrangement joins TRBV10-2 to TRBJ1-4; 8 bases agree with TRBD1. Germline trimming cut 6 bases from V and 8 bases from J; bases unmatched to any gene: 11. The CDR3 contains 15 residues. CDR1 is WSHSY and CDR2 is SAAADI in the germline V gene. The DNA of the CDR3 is TGCGCCAGCAGCCTTGCCGACAGGGGTGAAGAAAAACTGTTTTTT. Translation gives CASSLADRGEEKLFF.

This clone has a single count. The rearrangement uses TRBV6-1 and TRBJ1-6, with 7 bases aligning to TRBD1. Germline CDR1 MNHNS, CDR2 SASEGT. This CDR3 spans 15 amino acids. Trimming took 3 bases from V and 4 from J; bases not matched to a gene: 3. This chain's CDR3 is CASSEMDRYNSPLHF. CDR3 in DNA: TGTGCCAGCAGTGAGATGGACAGGTATAATTCACCCCTCCACTTT.